One sample yielded the 2 T cell receptor beta chains listed below, sequenced in a study of PD-1 blockade in mismatch repair-deficient tumors. Time point reported: approximately 9-day in vitro stimulation with candidate neoantigen peptide 6. These receptors' antigens are unknown. Using immunoSEQ multiplex PCR, the repertoire was profiled, and TCRdb retains in-frame clones only, with some absent. This sample carries roughly 13,000 clones, around 83% of them seen once, and the ten largest clones take approximately 4.3%. The sample in question was cells cultured in vitro, obtained from a patient treated with pembrolizumab. The receptors shown here come from an adult with mismatch repair-deficient cancer.

The chain combines TRBV30 with TRBJ2-7; D remains unclear. The germline V gene has CDR1 GTSNPN and CDR2 SVGIG (reference sequence). The CDR3 length is 12 residues. CDR3 nucleotides: TGTGCTTCGTGGATAAGGGCCTACGAGCAGTACTTC. Translated, it gives CASWIRAYEQYF. The whole variable domain, remainder taken from reference TRBV30 and TRBJ2-7, is SQTIHQWPATLVQPVGSPLSLECTVEGTSNPNLYWYRQAAGRGLQLLFYSVGIGQISSEVPQNLSASRPQDRQFILSSKKLLLSDSGFYLCASWIRAYEQYFGPGTRLTVT.

The chain combines TRBV5-4 with TRBJ1-4; D might be TRBD1 (6 bases). V gave up 7 bases and J gave up 7 bases, with 14 bases separating them. The CDR3 loop spans 13 amino acids. From germline, CDR1 is SGHNT and CDR2 YYREEE (reference sequence). In DNA, the CDR3 is TGTGCCAGCTCTCCGAAGGACAGTGAAAAACTGTTTTTT. It codes for CASSPKDSEKLFF.